These 18 T cell receptor beta chains share one sample of origin, sequenced in a study of regulatory T cells in long-lasting Graves disease. The time point denotes: newly diagnosed GD, antithyroid drugs for less than 3 months. RNA isolated from PBMCs was used to make the TCR library. Through Arm-PCR of CDR3 regions and iRepertoire HTBI primers, TCR beta libraries were built. MiXCR, applied by TCRdb to the multiplex PCR reads, yields one record per CDR3 protein. The sample holds under 700,000 distinct CDR3 sequences, approximately 16% seen once. The same specimen was also included in a second study, on T cells in Graves' hyperthyroidism and ophthalmopathy.

The sample in question was peripheral blood mononuclear cells (PBMCs), obtained at new diagnosis, from a patient treated with antithyroid drugs. Source of these receptors: a woman aged 35-65 years with Graves disease.

Ten or more counts support this clonotype. The rearrangement joins TRBV12-3 or TRBV12-4 to TRBJ2-1; 10 nucleotides line up with TRBD1. Losses at the gene ends were 6 bases for V and 5 bases for J; bases not matched to a gene: 13. This CDR3 is built from 17 residues. The CDR3 DNA reads as TGTGCCAGCAGCCCTAGACAGGGGGCCAAATACGACAATGAGCAGTTCTTC. It codes for CASSPRQGAKYDNEQFF.

This clonotype was counted at least ten times. The gene calls are TRBV6-1 and TRBJ1-5, with D unclear. CDR3 length: 13 residues. The germline V gene encodes CDR1 MNHNS and CDR2 SASEGT. Trimming pared 6 bases from V and 0 bases from J, leaving 6 bases between. The CDR3 region is CASRRISNQPQHF. The CDR3 nucleotides are TGTGCCAGCAGAAGGATTAGCAATCAGCCCCAGCATTTT.

The chain has TRBV6-1 and TRBJ2-7, with 8 bases aligning to TRBD2. The CDR3 is 15 residues long. From germline, CDR1 is MNHNS and CDR2 SASEGT. The ends lost 5 bases at V and 3 bases at J; junction bases unmatched: 9. CDR3 residues: CASSRTSGLIYEQYF. DNA for the CDR3: TGTGCCAGCAGTCGCACTAGCGGACTGATCTACGAGCAGTACTTC.

Remarks on this clonotype: Since a much larger clone is just one base distant, this may be a read error. The rearrangement links TRBV20-1 to TRBJ2-7; a possible D gene is TRBD2 (6 bases). V lost 5 bases to trimming and J lost 7 bases, with 21 bases between them. In germline, CDR1 is DFQATT, CDR2 SNEGSKA (reference sequence). CDR3 length equals 14 residues. The CDR3 loop reads CSAGDGSSYNEQYF. The CDR3 coding sequence is TGCAGTGCTGGGGACGGGAGCTCCTACAATGAGCAGTACTTC.

Regarding this clonotype: One base away lies a much larger clone, so this may be a sequencing read error. This sequence joins TRBV7-9 and TRBJ1-4; D call uncertain. The CDR3 runs 11 residues. Germline CDR1 is SEHNR and CDR2 is FQNEAQ (reference sequence). V was pared by 1 base and J by 11 bases, with 5 bases between. The CDR3 here is CASSLGDKLFF. The CDR3 coding sequence is TGTGCCAGCAGCTTAGGGGATAAACTGTTTTTT.

There are many counts of this clonotype. The gene calls are TRBV3-1 and TRBJ2-1; D is undetermined. CDR1 is LGHDT, CDR2 YNNKEL, per germline (reference sequence). V was clipped by 3 bases and J by 5 bases, with 11 bases between them. The CDR3 covers 14 residues. Here the CDR3 DNA reads TGTGCCAGCAGCCAGTCGACAAGGAACAATGAGCAGTTCTTC. Protein product: CASSQSTRNNEQFF.

The chain is built from TRBV19 and TRBJ2-2; TRBD1 matches at 8 bases. This CDR3 is 15 amino acids long. CDR1 LNHDA and CDR2 SQIVND come from the germline V gene (reference sequence). The V segment lost 4 bases and the J segment 2 bases; nucleotides outside the gene matches: 3. The CDR3 protein is CASSKTGVNTGELFF. In DNA, the CDR3 is TGTGCCAGTAGTAAGACAGGGGTCAACACCGGGGAGCTGTTTTTT.

This chain joins TRBV20-1 and TRBJ2-1; possibly TRBD1 for D (6 bases). Germline-derived CDR1 and CDR2 are DFQATT and SNEGSKA (reference sequence). This CDR3 region has 17 residues. V lost 0 bases and J lost 4, with 19 bases in between. The CDR3 spells CSARDSAGEEGYNEQFF. In DNA form, the CDR3 reads TGCAGTGCTAGAGATTCAGCAGGGGAAGAGGGATACAATGAGCAGTTCTTC.

The chain carries TRBV27 and TRBJ2-7; TRBD1 aligns across 9 bases. This CDR3 is 16 amino acids long. The germline V gene encodes CDR1 MNHEY and CDR2 SMNVEV (reference sequence). V was clipped by 0 bases and J by 3 bases; unmatched bases: 6. The CDR3: CASSLSLTGGGYEQYF. The CDR3, as DNA: TGTGCCAGCAGTTTATCCCTGACAGGGGGTGGCTACGAGCAGTACTTC.

This clonotype has a handful of counts. The V call is TRBV29-1, the J call TRBJ2-3; a possible D gene is TRBD2 (5 bases). Germline V lookup: CDR1 SQVTM, CDR2 ANQGSEA. V gave up 7 bases and J gave up 0 bases, with 11 bases separating them. The CDR3 is made up of 13 amino acids. The CDR3 protein is CSASGVSTDTQYF. The CDR3 region has the DNA TGCAGCGCCTCCGGGGTTAGCACAGATACGCAGTATTTT.

The chain joins TRBV5-1 to TRBJ2-2, with TRBD2 identical over 7 bases. CDR1 is SGHRS and CDR2 is YFSETQ in the germline V gene. The junction had 6 bases not matched to a gene; V was cut back by 4 bases and J by 0 bases. The CDR3 loop spans 16 amino acids. The CDR3: CASSGGGTANTGELFF. Written as DNA, the CDR3 is TGCGCCAGCAGCGGGGGGGGGACTGCGAACACCGGGGAGCTGTTTTTT.

This clonotype appeared many times. The chain uses TRBV20-1 and TRBJ2-3; D perhaps matches TRBD2 (6 bases). CDR3 size: 13 residues. The ends were cut back, 3 bases at V and 2 bases at J, with 9 bases in the middle. Per the germline V gene, CDR1 is DFQATT and CDR2 is SNEGSKA (reference sequence). CDR3 nucleotide sequence: TGCAGTGCTAGTAGCGGAATCACAGATACGCAGTATTTT. Translating gives CSASSGITDTQYF.

The chain couples TRBV6-1 to TRBJ2-2; D is undetermined. Per the germline V gene, CDR1 is MNHNS and CDR2 is SASEGT. Trimming took 6 bases from V and 6 from J, leaving 11 bases between them. The CDR3 extends over 13 amino acids. CDR3 residues: CASRETFAGELFF. CDR3 sequence (DNA): TGTGCCAGCAGGGAGACATTTGCCGGGGAGCTGTTTTTT.

The chain uses TRBV6-2 or TRBV6-3 and TRBJ1-5, with a tentative D call TRBD1 (5 bases). Germline assignment: CDR1 MNHEY and CDR2 SVGEGT. Trimming left V 2 bases short and J 8 bases short, with 16 bases between. This CDR3 spans 15 amino acids. The CDR3 bases are TGTGCCAGCAGTTACCCGACAGTTCCTCAGGAGCCCCAGCATTTT. It translates to CASSYPTVPQEPQHF.

This clonotype was seen at least ten times. The chain has TRBV5-1 and TRBJ1-1; D may be TRBD1 (6 bases). CDR1 is SGHRS, CDR2 YFSETQ, per germline. The germline V and J ends were trimmed by 0 bases and 9 bases, with 18 bases remaining between them. This CDR3 comprises 15 residues. CDR3 sequence reads: CASSLAELGGAKAFF. CDR3 DNA: TGCGCCAGCAGCTTGGCCGAACTTGGGGGCGCGAAAGCTTTCTTT.

There are many counts of this clonotype. The chain couples TRBV2 to TRBJ1-3; D is uncertain. The CDR3 consists of 17 residues. The germline CDR1 and CDR2 sequences are SNHLY and FYNNEI. Trimming removed 2 bases at V and 0 bases at J, with 14 bases between. This CDR3 reads CASSESLDLGSGNTIYF. The CDR3 nucleotides read TGTGCCAGCAGTGAATCTCTGGATTTGGGCTCTGGAAACACCATATATTTT.

This clonotype was seen repeatedly, ten times or more. V and J are TRBV9 and TRBJ2-7, with 8 bases lining up with TRBD2. This CDR3 comprises 15 residues. Germline assignment: CDR1 SGDLS and CDR2 YYNGEE. V shed 0 bases, J shed 3 bases, and the junction held 5 bases outside the gene matches. DNA for the CDR3: TGTGCCAGCAGCGTAGGGCAGCGGGGGTACTACGAGCAGTACTTC. It is translated as CASSVGQRGYYEQYF.

In its sample, this clonotype was seen many times. The V call is TRBV11-2, the J call TRBJ2-7; 8 nucleotides align to TRBD1. V lost 6 bases, J lost 6 bases, and 13 bases stayed unmatched. The CDR3 is 15 residues long. Germline-derived CDR1 and CDR2 are SGHAT and FQNNGV. This chain's CDR3 is CASRTYTGTGREQYF. The CDR3 bases are TGTGCCAGCAGGACTTACACCGGGACAGGTCGCGAGCAGTACTTC.